The rows below give T cell receptor beta chains drawn from one sample of a study of T cells in Graves' hyperthyroidism and ophthalmopathy. TCRdb reanalysed the multiplex PCR reads using MiXCR and keeps one entry per CDR3 protein. The data contain 270,000 or so distinct CDR3 sequences, around 25% of them singletons. Sequenced input: blood. The source is a man between 35 and 55 years old with Graves' hyperthyroidism that later progressed to Graves' ophthalmopathy. The CDR3 runs from the conserved cysteine through the conserved F or W. The D gene is left open where the match is weak. Clone size is shown for a subset of rows, as once, few, many or a class of expanded clone.

>NA|few|TRBJ2-5|TRBV10-3
TGTGCCATCAGTGAGTCACAGGGCCAAGAGACCCAGTACTTC
CAISESQGQETQYF
>TRBD1|few|TRBJ2-7|TRBV12-3/TRBV12-4
TGTGCCAGCAGTTACGACAGGGGGCACGAGCAGTACTTC
CASSYDRGHEQYF
>TRBD1|many|TRBJ1-2|TRBV19
TGTGCCAGTAGTATAGAGTCGTGGAGGGGGCCGAGTGGCTACACCTTC
CASSIESWRGPSGYTF
>NA|many|TRBJ1-2|TRBV30
TGTGCCTGGAGTAGAATACCCCTTCGACAGAATGGCTACACCTTC
CAWSRIPLRQNGYTF
>TRBD1|few|TRBJ1-5|TRBV6-2/TRBV6-3
TGTGCCAGCAGTTATCCCGGGACAGCTGGCCATCAGCCCCAGCATTTT
CASSYPGTAGHQPQHF
>NA|many|TRBJ1-1|TRBV20-1
TGCAGTGCTAGAGAAAACCGGGGTTCGAACACTGAAGCTTTCTTT
CSARENRGSNTEAFF
>NA|few|TRBJ2-7|TRBV12-3/TRBV12-4
TGTGCCAGCAGCTCTGAATGGGGCGCCATCCGGGACGAGCAGTACTTC
CASSSEWGAIRDEQYF
>TRBD1|many|TRBJ1-5|TRBV2
TGTGCCAGCGGGACAGAGAATCAGCCCCAGCATTTT
CASGTENQPQHF
>NA|NA|TRBJ1-1|TRBV6-1
TGTGCCAGCATGCCCCCACTCATGAACACTGAAGCTTTCTTT
CASMPPLMNTEAFF
>NA|many|TRBJ1-5|TRBV19
TGTGCCAGTAGTATAGCAGGCCAGCCCCAGCATTTT
CASSIAGQPQHF
>TRBD1|many|TRBJ1-1|TRBV11-3
TGTGCCAGCAGCCCAGGGACAGGTGGGGATGAAGCTTTCTTT
CASSPGTGGDEAFF
>NA|NA|TRBJ2-7|TRBV7-9
TGTGCCAGCAGCTTAGCCGAAGGGGCAAACTACGAGCAGTACTTC
CASSLAEGANYEQYF
>NA|many|TRBJ2-7|TRBV27
TGTGCCAGCAGTTCGGGTTGGGGGACACAATCCTACGAGCAGTACTTC
CASSSGWGTQSYEQYF
>NA|many|TRBJ1-2|TRBV11-2
TGTGCCAGCAGCCACGGGCTTAAATATGGCTACACCTTC
CASSHGLKYGYTF
>NA|many|TRBJ1-2|TRBV28
TGTGCCAGCAGTTTAATTGCAGGGGACGTATATGGCTACACCTTC
CASSLIAGDVYGYTF
>NA|many|TRBJ2-5|TRBV5-1
TGCGCCAGCAGCTTGGCTGGGGGACCGTACCAAGAGACCCAGTACTTC
CASSLAGGPYQETQYF
>NA|NA|TRBJ2-6|TRBV19
TGTGCCAGTAGTATCCGGGCCGGGGCCAACGTCCTGACTTTC
CASSIRAGANVLTF
>NA|many|TRBJ2-7|TRBV11-2
TGTGCCAGCAGCTTGGAGTTTAGCTCCTACGAGCAGTACTTC
CASSLEFSSYEQYF
>NA|NA|TRBJ2-7|TRBV12-3/TRBV12-4
TGTGCCAGCAGCTTCCCAGGGGCCCCCTACGAGCAGTACTTC
CASSFPGAPYEQYF
>TRBD2|many|TRBJ2-7|TRBV20-1
TGCAGTGCTAGAGCGTTGGCGGGGGGCTCCTACGAGCAGTACTTC
CSARALAGGSYEQYF
>NA|many|TRBJ2-7|TRBV12-5
TGTGCTAGTGGTTTGGCGGAGGTTGGTTACTTC
CASGLAEVGYF
>NA|NA|TRBJ2-7|TRBV4-2
TGTGCCAGCAGCCAAGATGATGCCGGCGACTACGGGCAGTACTTC
CASSQDDAGDYGQYF
>TRBD1|many|TRBJ1-1|TRBV5-1
TGCGCCAGCAGCTTGGACCTTCCGGGACAGGGGGCTGGAACTGAAGCTTTCTTT
CASSLDLPGQGAGTEAFF
>NA|once|TRBJ1-1|TRBV20-1
TGCAGTGCCCCCGAGCCTTACATGAACACTGAAGCTTTCTTT
CSAPEPYMNTEAFF
>NA|many|TRBJ1-2|TRBV10-3
TGTGCGAGTAGGAGGGATCCTAGTAACTATGGCTACACCTTC
CASRRDPSNYGYTF
>NA|many|TRBJ2-7|TRBV20-1
TGCAGTGCTTCCGGACTGGCGGCCTCAGGGGAGCAGTACTTC
CSASGLAASGEQYF
>NA|once|TRBJ2-2|TRBV24-1
TGTGCCACCATGAACGGTCGGGAGCTGTTTTTT
CATMNGRELFF
>TRBD1|many|TRBJ1-1|TRBV12-3/TRBV12-4
TGTGCCAGCAAGCAGGGGGAAGGGGCTTTCTTT
CASKQGEGAFF
>NA|many|TRBJ2-7|TRBV15
TGTGCCACCAGCAGAGATCCTCCGGAGGGCCCTGCCGAGCAGTACTTC
CATSRDPPEGPAEQYF
>NA|NA|TRBJ1-2|TRBV11-2
TGTGCCAGCAGCTTAGAAGGGAGAAGGGGCGGCTATGGCTACACCTTC
CASSLEGRRGGYGYTF
>NA|many|TRBJ1-5|TRBV6-5
TGTGCCAGCACTTCGGGAGAGCCCCAGCATTTT
CASTSGEPQHF
>NA|many|TRBJ1-5|TRBV20-1
TGCAGTGCTAGAGACTTGGGGGGCGGGCCCCAGCATTTT
CSARDLGGGPQHF
>NA|many|TRBJ1-1|TRBV19
TGTGCCAGTGCCTATTACACTGAAGCTTTCTTT
CASAYYTEAFF
>NA|NA|TRBJ1-5|TRBV6-2/TRBV6-3
TGTGCCAGCAGGACCCCGGGCCGACCCAATCAGCCCCAGCATTTT
CASRTPGRPNQPQHF
>NA|few|TRBJ2-2|TRBV7-3
TGTGCCAGCAGCTTCCTAGGGGCCGGGGAGCTGTTTTTT
CASSFLGAGELFF
>NA|many|TRBJ1-5|TRBV3-1
TGTGCCAGCAGCCTCTGGCCGGGGCAGCCCCAGCATTTT
CASSLWPGQPQHF
>TRBD2|many|TRBJ2-7|TRBV20-1
TGCAGTGCTCGGGGACTAGCGGCCTACGAGCAGTACTTC
CSARGLAAYEQYF
>NA|many|TRBJ2-6|TRBV25-1
TGTGCCAGCAGTGAAACCCCGACAGGCTTTAGCTCTGGGGCCAACGTCCTGACTTTC
CASSETPTGFSSGANVLTF
>TRBD2|NA|TRBJ2-2|TRBV5-1
TGCGCCAGCAGCGGACTAGCGGGAGACACCGGGGAGCTGTTTTTT
CASSGLAGDTGELFF
>NA|many|TRBJ2-7|TRBV11-1
TGTGCCAGCGAACCGAGTATGGGGCTCGGCTCCTACGAGCAGTACTTC
CASEPSMGLGSYEQYF
>NA|many|TRBJ2-7|TRBV27
TGTGCCAGCAGTCCGCGGCGTGGAGGCAACTACGAGCAGTACTTC
CASSPRRGGNYEQYF
>TRBD1|NA|TRBJ2-4|TRBV4-3
TGCGCCAGCAGCCAAGACTGGACAGGGGCCAAAAACATTCAGTACTTC
CASSQDWTGAKNIQYF